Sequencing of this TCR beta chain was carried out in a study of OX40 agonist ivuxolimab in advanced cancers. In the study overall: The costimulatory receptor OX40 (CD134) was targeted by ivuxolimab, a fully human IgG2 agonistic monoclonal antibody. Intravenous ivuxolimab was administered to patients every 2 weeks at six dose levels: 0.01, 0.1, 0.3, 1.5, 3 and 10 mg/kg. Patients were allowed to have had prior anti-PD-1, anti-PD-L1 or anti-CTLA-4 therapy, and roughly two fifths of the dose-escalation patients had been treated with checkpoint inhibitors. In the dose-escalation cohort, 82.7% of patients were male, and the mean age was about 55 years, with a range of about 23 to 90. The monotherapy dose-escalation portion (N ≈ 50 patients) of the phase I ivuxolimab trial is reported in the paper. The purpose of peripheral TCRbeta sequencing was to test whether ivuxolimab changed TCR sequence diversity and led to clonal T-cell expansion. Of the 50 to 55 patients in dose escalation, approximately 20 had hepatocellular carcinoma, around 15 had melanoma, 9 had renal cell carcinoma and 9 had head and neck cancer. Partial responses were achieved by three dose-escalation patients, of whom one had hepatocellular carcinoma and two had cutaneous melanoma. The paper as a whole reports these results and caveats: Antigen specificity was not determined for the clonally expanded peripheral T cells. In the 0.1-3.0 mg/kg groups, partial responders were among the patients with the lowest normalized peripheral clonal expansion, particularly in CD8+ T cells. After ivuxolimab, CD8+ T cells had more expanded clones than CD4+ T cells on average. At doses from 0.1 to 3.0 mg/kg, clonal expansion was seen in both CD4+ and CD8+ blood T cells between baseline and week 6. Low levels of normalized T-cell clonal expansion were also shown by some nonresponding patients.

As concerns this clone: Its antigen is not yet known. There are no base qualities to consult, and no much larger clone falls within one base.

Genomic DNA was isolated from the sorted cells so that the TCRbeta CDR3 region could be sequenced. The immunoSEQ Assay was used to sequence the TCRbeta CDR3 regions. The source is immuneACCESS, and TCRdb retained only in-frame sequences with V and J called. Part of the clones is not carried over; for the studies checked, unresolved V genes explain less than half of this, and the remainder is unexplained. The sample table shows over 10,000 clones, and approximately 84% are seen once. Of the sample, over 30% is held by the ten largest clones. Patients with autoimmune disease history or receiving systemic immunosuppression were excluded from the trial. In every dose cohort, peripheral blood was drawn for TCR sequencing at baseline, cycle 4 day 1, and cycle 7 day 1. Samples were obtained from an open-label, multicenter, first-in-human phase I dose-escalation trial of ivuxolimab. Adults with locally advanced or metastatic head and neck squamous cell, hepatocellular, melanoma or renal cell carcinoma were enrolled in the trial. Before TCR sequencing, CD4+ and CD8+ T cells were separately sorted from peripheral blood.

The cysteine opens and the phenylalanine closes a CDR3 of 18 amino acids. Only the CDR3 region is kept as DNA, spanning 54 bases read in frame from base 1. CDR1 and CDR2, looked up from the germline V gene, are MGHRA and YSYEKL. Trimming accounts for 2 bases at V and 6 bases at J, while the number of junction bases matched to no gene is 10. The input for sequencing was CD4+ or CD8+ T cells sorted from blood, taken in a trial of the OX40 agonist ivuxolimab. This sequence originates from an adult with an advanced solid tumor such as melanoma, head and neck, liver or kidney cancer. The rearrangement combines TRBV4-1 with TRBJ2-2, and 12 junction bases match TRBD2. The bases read TGCGCCAGCAGCCAATGGATCTTACCTAGCGGGGGGGCCGGGGAGCTGTTTTTT. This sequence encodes CASSQWILPSGGAGELFF.